This T cell receptor beta chain was obtained from a study of cytomegalovirus exposure and HLA in healthy donors. General study points: Association of a missense DCLRE1C variant with TCR beta V- and J-gene trimming was reported in a later analysis. The study carried out a later analysis of TCR beta sequences. It associated 15,000 to 20,000 of them with specific HLA alleles at a false discovery rate of 0.05.

The CDR3 consists of 15 residues. Per the germline V gene, CDR1 is MNHNS and CDR2 is SASEGT. V lost 1 base to trimming and J lost 2 bases; unmatched junction nucleotides: 5. Primers: 60 Vbeta forward and 13 Jbeta reverse. The assay was immunoSEQ multiplex PCR, and TCRdb's table has in-frame clones only and misses some. Seen here are 150,000 to 200,000 clones, approximately 82% observed once, and the top ten hold less than 2%. Only a few counts were recorded for this clone. The antigen remains undetermined. The sample comprised PBMCs. The sequence came from a woman younger than 30 in good health and CMV-seronegative. The V gene is TRBV6-1, the J gene TRBJ2-7; 7 bases map to TRBD1. CDR3 amino acids: CASSEGDRRTYEQYV. DNA for the CDR3: TGTGCCAGCAGTGAAGGGGACAGAAGGACCTACGAGCAGTACGTC.